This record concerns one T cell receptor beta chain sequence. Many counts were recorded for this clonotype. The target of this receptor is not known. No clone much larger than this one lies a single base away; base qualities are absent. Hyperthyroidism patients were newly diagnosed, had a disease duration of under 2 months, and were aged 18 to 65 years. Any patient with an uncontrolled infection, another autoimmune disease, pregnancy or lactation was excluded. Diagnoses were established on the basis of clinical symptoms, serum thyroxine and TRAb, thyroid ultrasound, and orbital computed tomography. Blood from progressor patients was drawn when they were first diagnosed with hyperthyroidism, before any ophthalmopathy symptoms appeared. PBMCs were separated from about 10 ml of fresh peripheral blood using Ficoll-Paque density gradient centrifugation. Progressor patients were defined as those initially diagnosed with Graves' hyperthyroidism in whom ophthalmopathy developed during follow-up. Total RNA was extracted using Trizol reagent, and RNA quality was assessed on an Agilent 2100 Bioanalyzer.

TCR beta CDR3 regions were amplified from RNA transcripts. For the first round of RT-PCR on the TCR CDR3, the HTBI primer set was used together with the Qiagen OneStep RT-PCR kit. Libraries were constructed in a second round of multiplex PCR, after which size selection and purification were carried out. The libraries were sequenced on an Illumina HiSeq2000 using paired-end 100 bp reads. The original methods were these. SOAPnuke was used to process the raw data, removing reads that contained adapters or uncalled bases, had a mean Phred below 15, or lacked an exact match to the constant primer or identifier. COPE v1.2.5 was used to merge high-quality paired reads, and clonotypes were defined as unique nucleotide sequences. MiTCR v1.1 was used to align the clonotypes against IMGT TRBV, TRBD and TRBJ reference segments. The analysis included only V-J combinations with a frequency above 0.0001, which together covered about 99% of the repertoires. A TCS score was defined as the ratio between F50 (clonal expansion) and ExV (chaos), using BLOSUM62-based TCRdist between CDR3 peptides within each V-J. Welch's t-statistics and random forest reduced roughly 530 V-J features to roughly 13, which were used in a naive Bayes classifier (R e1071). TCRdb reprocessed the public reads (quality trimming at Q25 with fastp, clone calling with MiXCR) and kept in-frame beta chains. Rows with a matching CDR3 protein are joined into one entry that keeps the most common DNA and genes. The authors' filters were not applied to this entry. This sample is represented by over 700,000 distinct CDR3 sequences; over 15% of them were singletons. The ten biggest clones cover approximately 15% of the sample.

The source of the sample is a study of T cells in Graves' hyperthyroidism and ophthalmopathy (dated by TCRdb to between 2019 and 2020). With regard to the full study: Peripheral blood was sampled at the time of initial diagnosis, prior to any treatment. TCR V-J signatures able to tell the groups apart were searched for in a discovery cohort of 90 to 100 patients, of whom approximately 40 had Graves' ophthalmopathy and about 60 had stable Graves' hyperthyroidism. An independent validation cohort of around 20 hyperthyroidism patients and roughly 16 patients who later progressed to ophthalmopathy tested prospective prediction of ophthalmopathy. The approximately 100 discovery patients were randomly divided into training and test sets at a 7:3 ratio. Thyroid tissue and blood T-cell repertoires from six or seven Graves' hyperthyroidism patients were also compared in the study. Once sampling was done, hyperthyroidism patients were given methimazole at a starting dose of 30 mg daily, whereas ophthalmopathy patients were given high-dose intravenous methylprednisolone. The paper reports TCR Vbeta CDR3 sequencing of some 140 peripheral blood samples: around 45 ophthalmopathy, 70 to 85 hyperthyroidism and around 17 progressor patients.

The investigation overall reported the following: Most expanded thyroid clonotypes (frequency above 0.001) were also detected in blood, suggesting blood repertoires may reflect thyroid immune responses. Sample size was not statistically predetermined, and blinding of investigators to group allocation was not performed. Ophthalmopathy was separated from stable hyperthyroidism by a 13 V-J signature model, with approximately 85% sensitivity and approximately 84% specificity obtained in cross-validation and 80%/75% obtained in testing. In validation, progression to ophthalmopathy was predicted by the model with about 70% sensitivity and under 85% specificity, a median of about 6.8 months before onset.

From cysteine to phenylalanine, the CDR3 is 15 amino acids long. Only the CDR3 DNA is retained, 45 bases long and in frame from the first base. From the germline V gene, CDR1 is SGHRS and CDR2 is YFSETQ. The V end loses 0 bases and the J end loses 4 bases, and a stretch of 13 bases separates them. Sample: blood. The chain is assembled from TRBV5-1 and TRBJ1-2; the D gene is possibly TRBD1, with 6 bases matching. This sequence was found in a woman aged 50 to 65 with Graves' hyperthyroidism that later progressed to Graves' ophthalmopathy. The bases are TGCGCCAGCAGCTTGGGGACAGCGATAATCTATGGCTACACCTTC. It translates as CASSLGTAIIYGYTF. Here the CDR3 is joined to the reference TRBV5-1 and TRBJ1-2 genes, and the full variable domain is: KAGVTQTPRYLIKTRGQQVTLSCSPISGHRSVSWYQQTPGQGLQFLFEYFSETQRNKGNFPGRFSGRQFSNSRSEMNVSTLELGDSALYLCASSLGTAIIYGYTFGSGTRLTVV.